The T cell receptor (beta chain) under discussion was sequenced for a study of blood T cells in healthy people across ages. Deletions cut 4 bases from V and 4 bases from J, with 9 bases between. CDR1 SGDLS and CDR2 YYNGEE come from the germline V gene. The CDR3 extends over 13 amino acids. With a J-beta primer mix and a sample-barcoded 5' primer, a second PCR ran about 7 to 11 cycles. TCRdb itself ran the 5' RACE reads through MiXCR, one entry per CDR3 protein. The sample consists of 630,000 or so distinct CDR3 sequences, roughly 32% of them appearing once. Sequenced material: blood. The chain has TRBV9 and TRBJ1-3, with unresolved D. The source is a woman over 75 in good health. The CDR3: CASSPQDGNTIYF. CDR3 DNA sequence: TGTGCCAGCAGCCCCCAGGACGGAAACACCATATATTTT.